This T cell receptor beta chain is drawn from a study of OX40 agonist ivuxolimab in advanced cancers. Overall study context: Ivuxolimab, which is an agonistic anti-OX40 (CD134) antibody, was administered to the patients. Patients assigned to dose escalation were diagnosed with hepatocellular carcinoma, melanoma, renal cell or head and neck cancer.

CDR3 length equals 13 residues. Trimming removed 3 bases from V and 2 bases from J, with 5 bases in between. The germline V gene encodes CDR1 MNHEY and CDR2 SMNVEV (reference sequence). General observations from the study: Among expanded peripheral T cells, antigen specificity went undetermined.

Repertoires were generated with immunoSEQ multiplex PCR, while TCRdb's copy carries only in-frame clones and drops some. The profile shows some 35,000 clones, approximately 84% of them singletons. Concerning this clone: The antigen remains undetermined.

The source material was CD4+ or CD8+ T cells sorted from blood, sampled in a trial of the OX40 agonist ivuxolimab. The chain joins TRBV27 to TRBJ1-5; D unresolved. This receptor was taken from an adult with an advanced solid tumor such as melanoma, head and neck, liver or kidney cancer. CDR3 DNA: TGTGCCAGCAGTTTTGGAGGCAATCAGCCCCAGCATTTT. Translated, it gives CASSFGGNQPQHF.